This T cell receptor beta chain stems from a study of blood T cell repertoires in COVID-19. The V segment lost 4 bases and the J segment 1 base; nucleotides outside the gene matches: 2. Germline loops: CDR1 SGHDT, CDR2 YYEEEE. The CDR3 runs to 13 residues. Produced via immunoSEQ multiplex PCR; TCRdb's table is partial and in-frame only. This repertoire shows roughly 250,000 clones, approximately 84% found once; its top ten account for 3% to 4%. Sample: PBMCs or T cells enriched from blood (not recorded which). The chain is built from TRBV5-6 and TRBJ2-7; 7 bases match TRBD1. This clonotype was sampled from a woman in her thirties or forties with acute COVID-19. As DNA, the CDR3 is TGTGCCAGCAGCGGGGACAGTTCCTACGAGCAGTACTTC. This encodes CASSGDSSYEQYF.